This TCR beta chain was captured in a study of blood T cell repertoires in COVID-19. Overall study: Samples came from the United States, Italy and Spain, spanning acute and convalescent COVID-19. Sample material is recorded as cDNA or gDNA derived from T cells, B-cell-depleted T cells, or PBMCs.

Authors' data handling: Amplification of reference gene primers provided the estimated nucleated cell counts. Clones were sequenced by immunoSEQ multiplex PCR, and TCRdb holds only the in-frame ones, with some missing. D and trimming were read from the DNA, whereas the V and J calls and clone size are those reported in that table. The sample carries about 150,000 clones, 90% recorded once. V trimming: 4 bases; J trimming: 5 bases; junction bases outside the gene matches: 7. The V gene's germline CDR1 is SGHNT and CDR2 YENEEA. The CDR3 contains 16 residues. Sequencing input: peripheral blood. This chain links TRBV11-3 with TRBJ2-1, with TRBD2 identical over 11 bases. The source is a middle-aged man with acute or convalescent COVID-19. The CDR3 DNA follows: TGTGCCAGCAGCTCAGTCGGTAGCGGGAGGGACAATGAGCAGTTCTTC. Its protein product is CASSSVGSGRDNEQFF.